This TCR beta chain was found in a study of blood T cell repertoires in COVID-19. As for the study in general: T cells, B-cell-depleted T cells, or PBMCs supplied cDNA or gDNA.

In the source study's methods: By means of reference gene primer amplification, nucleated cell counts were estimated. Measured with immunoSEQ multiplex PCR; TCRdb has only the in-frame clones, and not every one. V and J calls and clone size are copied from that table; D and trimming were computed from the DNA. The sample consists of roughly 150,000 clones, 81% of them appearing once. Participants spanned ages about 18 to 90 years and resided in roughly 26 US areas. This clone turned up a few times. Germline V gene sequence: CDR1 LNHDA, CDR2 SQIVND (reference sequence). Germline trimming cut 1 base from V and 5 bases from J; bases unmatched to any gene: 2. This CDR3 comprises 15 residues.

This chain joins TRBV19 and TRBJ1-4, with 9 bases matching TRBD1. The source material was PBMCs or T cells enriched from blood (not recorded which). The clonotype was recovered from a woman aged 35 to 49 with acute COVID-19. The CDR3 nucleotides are TGTGCCAGTAGTATAGGGGACAGGGAAAATGAAAAACTGTTTTTT. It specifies CASSIGDRENEKLFF.